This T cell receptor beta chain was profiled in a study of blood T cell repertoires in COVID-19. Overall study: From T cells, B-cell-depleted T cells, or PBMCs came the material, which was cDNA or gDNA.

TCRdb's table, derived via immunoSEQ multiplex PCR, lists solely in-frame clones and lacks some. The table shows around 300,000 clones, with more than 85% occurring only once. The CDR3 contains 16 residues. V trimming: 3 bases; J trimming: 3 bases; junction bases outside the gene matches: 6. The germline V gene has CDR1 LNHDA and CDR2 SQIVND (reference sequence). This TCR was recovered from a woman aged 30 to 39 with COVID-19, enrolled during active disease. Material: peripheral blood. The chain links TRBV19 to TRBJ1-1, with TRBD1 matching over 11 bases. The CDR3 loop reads CASSILPGQGDTEAFF. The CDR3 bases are TGTGCCAGTAGTATCCTCCCGGGACAGGGGGACACTGAAGCTTTCTTT.